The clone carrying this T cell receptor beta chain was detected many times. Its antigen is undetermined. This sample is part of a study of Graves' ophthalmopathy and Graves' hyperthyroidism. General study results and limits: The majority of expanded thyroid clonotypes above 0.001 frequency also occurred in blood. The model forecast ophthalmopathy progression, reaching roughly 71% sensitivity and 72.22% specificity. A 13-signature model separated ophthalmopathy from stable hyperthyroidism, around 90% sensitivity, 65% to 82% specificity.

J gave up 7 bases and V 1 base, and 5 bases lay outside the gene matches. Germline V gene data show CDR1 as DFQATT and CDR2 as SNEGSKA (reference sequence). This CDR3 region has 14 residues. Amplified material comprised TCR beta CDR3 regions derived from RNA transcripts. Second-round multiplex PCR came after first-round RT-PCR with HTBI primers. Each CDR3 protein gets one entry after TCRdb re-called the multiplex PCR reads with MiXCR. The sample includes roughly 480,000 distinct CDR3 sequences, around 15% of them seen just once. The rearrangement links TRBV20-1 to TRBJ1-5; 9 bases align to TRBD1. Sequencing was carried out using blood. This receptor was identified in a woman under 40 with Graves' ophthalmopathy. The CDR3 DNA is TGCAGTGCTAGAGGGGGGACAGGGAACCAGCCCCAGCATTTT. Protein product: CSARGGTGNQPQHF.